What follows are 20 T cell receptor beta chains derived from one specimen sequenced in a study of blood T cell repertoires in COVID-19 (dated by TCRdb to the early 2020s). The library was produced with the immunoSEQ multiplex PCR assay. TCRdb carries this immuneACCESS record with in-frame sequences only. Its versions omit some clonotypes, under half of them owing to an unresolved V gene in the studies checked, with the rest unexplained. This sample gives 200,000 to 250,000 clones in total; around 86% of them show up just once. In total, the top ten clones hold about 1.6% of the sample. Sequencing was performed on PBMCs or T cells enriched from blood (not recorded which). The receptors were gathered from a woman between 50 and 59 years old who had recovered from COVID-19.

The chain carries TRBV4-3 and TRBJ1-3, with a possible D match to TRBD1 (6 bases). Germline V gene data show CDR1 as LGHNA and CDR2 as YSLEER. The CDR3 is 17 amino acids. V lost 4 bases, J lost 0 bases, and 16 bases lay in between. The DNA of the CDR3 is TGCGCCAGCAGCCCTTGGATCGGACAGAACTCTGGAAACACCATATATTTT. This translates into CASSPWIGQNSGNTIYF.

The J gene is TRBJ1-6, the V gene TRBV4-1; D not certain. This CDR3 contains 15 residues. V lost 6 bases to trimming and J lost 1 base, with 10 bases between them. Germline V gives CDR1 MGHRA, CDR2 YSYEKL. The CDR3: CASSFTVSYNSPLHF. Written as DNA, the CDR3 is TGCGCCAGCAGTTTTACGGTATCCTATAATTCACCCCTCCACTTT.

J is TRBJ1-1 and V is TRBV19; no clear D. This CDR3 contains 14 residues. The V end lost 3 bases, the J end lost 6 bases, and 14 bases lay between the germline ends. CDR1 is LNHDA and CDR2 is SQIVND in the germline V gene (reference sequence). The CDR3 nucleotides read TGTGCCAGTAGTATGCGGGGATTTAGGTCTGAAGCTTTCTTT. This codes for CASSMRGFRSEAFF.

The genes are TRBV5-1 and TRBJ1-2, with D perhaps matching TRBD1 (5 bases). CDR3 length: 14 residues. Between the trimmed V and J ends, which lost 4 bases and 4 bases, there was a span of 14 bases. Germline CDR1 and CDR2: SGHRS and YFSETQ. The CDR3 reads CASSPGGVGYGYTF. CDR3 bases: TGCGCCAGCAGCCCCGGGGGGGTTGGCTATGGCTACACCTTC.

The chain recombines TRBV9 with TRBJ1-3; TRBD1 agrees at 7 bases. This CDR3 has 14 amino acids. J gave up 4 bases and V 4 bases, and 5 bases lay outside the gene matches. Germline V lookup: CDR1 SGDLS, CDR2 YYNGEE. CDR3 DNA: TGTGCCAGCAGCTTCGACAGGGCCGGAAACACCATATATTTT. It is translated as CASSFDRAGNTIYF.

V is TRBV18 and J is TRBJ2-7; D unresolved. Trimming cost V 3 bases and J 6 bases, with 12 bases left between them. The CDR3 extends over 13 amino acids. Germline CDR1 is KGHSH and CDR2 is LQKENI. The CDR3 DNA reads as TGTGCCAGCTCACCCCCGTCCTCTGTCGAGCAGTACTTC. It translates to CASSPPSSVEQYF.

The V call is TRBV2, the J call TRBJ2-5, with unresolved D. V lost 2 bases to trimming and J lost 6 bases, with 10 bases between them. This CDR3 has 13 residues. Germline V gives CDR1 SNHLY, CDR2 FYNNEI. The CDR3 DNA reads TGTGCCAGCAGTGAACCGGGTGTTAAGACCCAGTACTTC. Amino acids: CASSEPGVKTQYF. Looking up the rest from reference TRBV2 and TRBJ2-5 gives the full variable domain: EPEVTQTPSHQVTQMGQEVILRCVPISNHLYFYWYRQILGQKVEFLVSFYNNEISEKSEIFDDQFSVERPDGSNFTLKIRSTKLEDSAMYFCASSEPGVKTQYFGPGTRLLVL.

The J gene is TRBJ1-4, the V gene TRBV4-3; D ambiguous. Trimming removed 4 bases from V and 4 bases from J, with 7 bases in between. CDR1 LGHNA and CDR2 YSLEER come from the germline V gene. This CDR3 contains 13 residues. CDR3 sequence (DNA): TGCGCCAGCAGCCTCCGGGGTAATGAAAAACTGTTTTTT. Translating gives CASSLRGNEKLFF.

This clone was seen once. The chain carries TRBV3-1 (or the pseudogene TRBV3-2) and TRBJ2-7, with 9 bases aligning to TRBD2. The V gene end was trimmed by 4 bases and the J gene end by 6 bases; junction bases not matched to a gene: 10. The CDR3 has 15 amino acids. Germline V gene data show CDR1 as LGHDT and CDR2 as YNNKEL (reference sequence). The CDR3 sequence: CASSRWLAGMSEQYF. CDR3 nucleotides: TGTGCCAGCAGCCGGTGGCTAGCGGGGATGAGCGAGCAGTACTTC.

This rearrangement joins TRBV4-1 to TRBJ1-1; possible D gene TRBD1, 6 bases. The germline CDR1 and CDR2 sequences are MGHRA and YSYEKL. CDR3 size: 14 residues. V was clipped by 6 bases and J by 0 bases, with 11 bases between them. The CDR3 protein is CASRIGGMNTEAFF. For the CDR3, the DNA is TGCGCCAGCAGGATAGGGGGAATGAACACTGAAGCTTTCTTT.

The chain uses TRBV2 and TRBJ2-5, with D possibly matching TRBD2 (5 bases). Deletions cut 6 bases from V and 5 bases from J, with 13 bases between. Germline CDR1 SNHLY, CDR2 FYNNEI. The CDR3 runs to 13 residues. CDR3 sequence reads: CASRLGGVETQYF. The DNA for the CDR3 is TGTGCCAGCAGGCTAGGAGGAGTGGAGACCCAGTACTTC.

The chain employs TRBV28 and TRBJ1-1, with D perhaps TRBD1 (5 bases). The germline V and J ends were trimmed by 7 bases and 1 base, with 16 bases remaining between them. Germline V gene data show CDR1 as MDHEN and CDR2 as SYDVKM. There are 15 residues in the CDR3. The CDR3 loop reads CASTRGGSGNTEAFF. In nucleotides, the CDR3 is TGTGCCAGCACCCGTGGGGGGTCGGGGAACACTGAAGCTTTCTTT.

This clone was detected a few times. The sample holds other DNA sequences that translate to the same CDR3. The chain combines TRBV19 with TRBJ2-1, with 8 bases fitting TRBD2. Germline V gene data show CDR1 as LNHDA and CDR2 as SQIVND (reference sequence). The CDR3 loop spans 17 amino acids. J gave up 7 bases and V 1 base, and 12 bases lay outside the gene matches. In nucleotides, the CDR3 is TGTGCCAGTAGTATAGGTTCCCCCAGCGGGAGTCGAAATGAGCAGTTCTTC. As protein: CASSIGSPSGSRNEQFF. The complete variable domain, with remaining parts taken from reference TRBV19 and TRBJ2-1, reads DGGITQSPKYLFRKEGQNVTLSCEQNLNHDAMYWYRQDPGQGLRLIYYSQIVNDFQKGDIAEGYSVSREKKESFPLTVTSAQKNPTAFYLCASSIGSPSGSRNEQFFGPGTRLTVL.

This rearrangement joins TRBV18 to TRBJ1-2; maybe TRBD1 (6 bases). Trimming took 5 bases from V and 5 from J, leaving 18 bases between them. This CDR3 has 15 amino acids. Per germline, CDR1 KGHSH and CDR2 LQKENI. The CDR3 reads CASSEAGGEHYGYTF. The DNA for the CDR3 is TGTGCCAGCTCAGAAGCGGGGGGCGAGCATTATGGCTACACCTTC.

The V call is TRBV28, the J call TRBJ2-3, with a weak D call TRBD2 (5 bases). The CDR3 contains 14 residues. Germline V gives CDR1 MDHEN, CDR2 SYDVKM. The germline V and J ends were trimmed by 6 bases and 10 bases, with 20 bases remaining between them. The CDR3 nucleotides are TGTGCCAGCAGAGCCCATCCGGGGAGTACAGCGCAGTATTTT. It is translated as CASRAHPGSTAQYF.

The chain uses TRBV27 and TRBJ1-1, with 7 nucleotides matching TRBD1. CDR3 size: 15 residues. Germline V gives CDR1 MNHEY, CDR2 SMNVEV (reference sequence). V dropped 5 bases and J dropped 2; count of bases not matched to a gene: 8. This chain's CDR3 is CASSHRDRNNTEAFF. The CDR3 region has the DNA TGTGCCAGCAGTCACCGGGACAGAAATAACACTGAAGCTTTCTTT.

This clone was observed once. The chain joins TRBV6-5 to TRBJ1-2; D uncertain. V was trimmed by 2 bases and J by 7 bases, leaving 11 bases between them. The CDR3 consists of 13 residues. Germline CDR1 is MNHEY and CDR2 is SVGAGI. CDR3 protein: CASSYLNTRGYTF. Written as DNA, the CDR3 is TGTGCCAGCAGTTACCTCAATACGCGTGGCTACACCTTC.

In nucleotides, the CDR3 is TGTGCCAGCAGCGAACAGGGTGAGACCCAGTACTTC. Its translation is CASSEQGETQYF. This sequence joins TRBV3-1 (or the pseudogene TRBV3-2) and TRBJ2-5; D perhaps matches TRBD1 (6 bases). The CDR3 has 12 amino acids. The ends were cut back, 5 bases at V and 5 bases at J, with 9 bases in the middle. Germline CDR1 is LGHDT and CDR2 is YNNKEL (reference sequence).

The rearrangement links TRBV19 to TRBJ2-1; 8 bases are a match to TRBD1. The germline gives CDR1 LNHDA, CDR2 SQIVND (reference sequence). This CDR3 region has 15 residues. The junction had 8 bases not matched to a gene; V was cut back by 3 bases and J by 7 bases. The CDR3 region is CASSIEGQGRNEQFF. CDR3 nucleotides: TGTGCCAGTAGTATTGAAGGACAGGGTCGGAATGAGCAGTTCTTC.

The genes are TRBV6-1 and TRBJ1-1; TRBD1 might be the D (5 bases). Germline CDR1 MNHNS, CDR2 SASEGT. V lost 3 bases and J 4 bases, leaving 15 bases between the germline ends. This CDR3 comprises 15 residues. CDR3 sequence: CASSEAGIGGTEAFF. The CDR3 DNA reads TGTGCCAGCAGTGAGGCGGGTATCGGGGGCACTGAAGCTTTCTTT.